This TCR beta chain stems from a study of blood T cells in healthy people across ages. Each individual donor underwent a draw of roughly 10 milliliters of peripheral blood. Primed by a sample-barcoded 5' primer and a J-beta primer mix, a second PCR proceeded for about 6 to 11 cycles. TCRdb re-analysed the 5' RACE reads in MiXCR, keeping a single row per CDR3 protein. The table shows some 1.6 million distinct CDR3 sequences, with about 32% occurring only once. The CDR3 runs 16 residues. Trimming took off 0 bases at V and 4 bases at J, with 18 bases between the two ends. The V gene's germline CDR1 is GTSNPN and CDR2 SVGIG (reference sequence).

Sequences were obtained from blood. This TCR was sampled from a woman in her twenties or thirties in good health. The genes are TRBV30 and TRBJ2-5; tentatively, D is TRBD2 (6 bases). The CDR3 loop reads CAWSVTGRRDGETQYF. The CDR3 region has the DNA TGTGCCTGGAGTGTCACGGGACGGAGGGATGGAGAGACCCAGTACTTC.